These 5 T cell receptor beta chains came from one sample sequenced in a study of blood T cells in healthy people across ages. It was with a sample-barcoded 5' primer and a J-beta primer mix that a second PCR of about 6 to 12 cycles was run. From the 5' RACE reads, TCRdb called clonotypes with MiXCR, one entry per CDR3 protein. Of around 870,000 distinct CDR3 sequences in the sample, 29% were seen once. Sample: blood. The source of these receptors is an elderly woman in good health.

At least ten counts were recorded for this clonotype. The chain couples TRBV6-4 to TRBJ2-3; a possible D gene is TRBD1 (6 bases). Germline V lookup: CDR1 MRHNA, CDR2 SNTAGT. This CDR3 region has 16 residues. The V gene lost 0 bases and the J gene lost 2 bases, with 12 bases spanning the gap. The CDR3 loop reads CASSDSGTYLTDTQYF. DNA for the CDR3: TGTGCCAGCAGTGACTCAGGGACATACCTCACAGATACGCAGTATTTT.

A few counts support this clonotype. The chain carries TRBV5-1 and TRBJ2-2; D might be TRBD1 (6 bases). Germline V gene sequence: CDR1 SGHRS, CDR2 YFSETQ. The V end was cut by 4 bases, the J end by 6 bases, with 13 bases between. The CDR3 is 14 amino acids. CDR3 region: CASSDTGYSGELFF. Here the CDR3 DNA reads TGCGCCAGCAGCGATACAGGGTATTCCGGGGAGCTGTTTTTT. Supplemented by reference TRBV5-1 and TRBJ2-2, the full variable domain reads KAGVTQTPRYLIKTRGQQVTLSCSPISGHRSVSWYQQTPGQGLQFLFEYFSETQRNKGNFPGRFSGRQFSNSRSEMNVSTLELGDSALYLCASSDTGYSGELFFGEGSRLTVL.

V is TRBV3-1 and J is TRBJ2-1; D may be TRBD1 (6 bases). The V gene's germline CDR1 is LGHDT and CDR2 YNNKEL (reference sequence). Trimming left V 4 bases short and J 4 bases short, with 14 bases between. This CDR3 spans 15 amino acids. CDR3 residues: CASSPTGWVYNEQFF. In DNA form, the CDR3 reads TGTGCCAGCAGCCCCACAGGGTGGGTTTACAATGAGCAGTTCTTC.

For this clonotype: At one end the junction does not follow the germline gene, possibly because of a read error. The V gene is TRBV12-3 or TRBV12-4, the J gene TRBJ1-5; D remains unclear. This CDR3 comprises 15 residues. This chain's CDR3 is CASSAPGTSSQPQHF. DNA for the CDR3: TGTGCCAGCAGTGCACCTGGCACGAGCAGTCAGCCCCAGCATTTT.

J is TRBJ1-1 and V is TRBV20-1; 8 bases agree with TRBD1. The CDR3 has 14 residues. The V segment lost 5 bases and the J segment 3 bases; nucleotides outside the gene matches: 8. Germline-derived CDR1 and CDR2 are DFQATT and SNEGSKA (reference sequence). The CDR3 reads CSAGQGARYTEAFF. The CDR3 region has the DNA TGCAGTGCTGGGCAGGGGGCGAGGTACACTGAAGCTTTCTTT.